The 30 T cell receptor beta chains listed next were all sequenced from one sample in a study of cytomegalovirus exposure and HLA in healthy donors. 60 Vbeta and 13 Jbeta primers were used in PCR. Here immunoSEQ multiplex PCR was the method, and the copy in TCRdb shows in-frame clones only, minus some. The table shows more than 30,000 clones, with 70% to 85% occurring only once. Sample: PBMCs. The receptors stem from a man aged 25 to 40 in good health and CMV-seronegative.

This clone showed up just a few times. The CDR3 spells CASSSAGVERYEQYF. The CDR3 nucleotides read TGTGCCAGCAGCTCCGCGGGCGTAGAAAGATACGAGCAGTACTTC. The rearrangement uses TRBV5-4 and TRBJ2-7; maybe TRBD2 (5 bases). Between the trimmed V and J ends, which lost 3 bases and 4 bases, there was a span of 17 bases. This CDR3 contains 15 residues. Per the germline V gene, CDR1 is SGHNT and CDR2 is YYREEE (reference sequence).

This clone occurred a few times. The rearrangement links TRBV5-4 to TRBJ1-4; the D gene is possibly TRBD1 (5 bases). The CDR3 extends over 14 amino acids. Trimming stripped 3 bases from V and 0 bases from J, with 6 bases between. Looked up from germline, CDR1 is SGHNT and CDR2 is YYREEE (reference sequence). Here the CDR3 DNA reads TGTGCCAGCAGCTCGACAGCAACTAATGAAAAACTGTTTTTT. It yields the protein CASSSTATNEKLFF.

V is TRBV5-6 and J is TRBJ1-6, with D possibly TRBD1 on 6 matching bases. CDR3 size: 12 residues. Germline CDR1 is SGHDT and CDR2 is YYEEEE. Between the trimmed V and J ends, which lost 3 bases and 8 bases, there was a span of 6 bases. The chain's CDR3 is CASSWTDSPLHF. The CDR3 region has the DNA TGTGCCAGCAGCTGGACAGATTCACCCCTCCACTTT.

There are a few counts of this clone. The chain employs TRBV2 and TRBJ1-1, with unresolved D. Trimming cost V 2 bases and J 7 bases, with 11 bases left between them. Germline V gives CDR1 SNHLY, CDR2 FYNNEI. The CDR3 totals 13 residues. CDR3 DNA sequence: TGTGCCAGCAGTGAATCCCCTGAGGGTGAAGCTTTCTTT. Translating gives CASSESPEGEAFF.

In DNA form, the CDR3 reads TGTGCCAGCCTACCAGGGTACGGCTATGGCTACACCTTC. It codes for CASLPGYGYGYTF. This rearrangement joins TRBV6-1 to TRBJ1-2, with D maybe TRBD1 (5 bases). The CDR3 is 13 residues long. In germline, CDR1 is MNHNS, CDR2 SASEGT. The V and J ends lost 8 bases and 4 bases respectively, with 14 bases between them.

The chain combines TRBV29-1 with TRBJ1-1; 7 bases agree with TRBD1. From germline, CDR1 is SQVTM and CDR2 ANQGSEA. This CDR3 comprises 15 residues. Unmatched junction bases numbered 9, after V lost 3 bases and J lost 2 bases. CDR3 coding DNA: TGCAGCGTTGAGCTCGACAGGGTAGGAAACACTGAAGCTTTCTTT. It translates to CSVELDRVGNTEAFF. Full variable domain (missing parts from reference TRBV29-1 and TRBJ1-1): SAVISQKPSRDICQRGTSLTIQCQVDSQVTMMFWYRQQPGQSLTLIATANQGSEATYESGFVIDKFPISRPNLTFSTLTVSNMSPEDSSIYLCSVELDRVGNTEAFFGQGTRLTVV.

The chain is built from TRBV10-1 and TRBJ2-7, with 8 bases lining up with TRBD2. Unmatched junction bases numbered 2, after V lost 4 bases and J lost 0 bases. This CDR3 comprises 14 residues. The V gene's germline CDR1 is WNHNN and CDR2 SYGVQD (reference sequence). CDR3 in amino acids: CASSGAGGSYEQYF. As DNA, the CDR3 is TGCGCCAGCAGTGGGGCGGGAGGCTCCTACGAGCAGTACTTC.

This chain uses TRBV5-1 with TRBJ2-3; TRBD2 agrees at 9 bases. V trimming: 4 bases; J trimming: 2 bases; junction bases outside the gene matches: 8. Per germline, CDR1 SGHRS and CDR2 YFSETQ. This CDR3 is 16 amino acids long. CDR3: CASSILAGVPTDTQYF. CDR3 nucleotides: TGCGCCAGCAGCATATTAGCGGGAGTACCCACAGATACGCAGTATTTT.

The chain uses TRBV30 and TRBJ2-2; weak D call: TRBD1 (6 bases). With 3 bases removed from V and 4 bases from J, the gap between germline ends came to 12 bases. Germline V CDR1 and CDR2: GTSNPN, SVGIG (reference sequence). This CDR3 spans 14 amino acids. The DNA for the CDR3 is TGTGCCTGGAGGAAACAGGGCGGCACCGGGGAGCTGTTTTTT. The encoded protein is CAWRKQGGTGELFF.

DNA for the CDR3: TGTGCCAGCAGCTTAGAACAGCCCAATTCACCCCTCCACTTT. It is translated as CASSLEQPNSPLHF. The V call is TRBV7-2, the J call TRBJ1-6; D unclear. The CDR3 contains 14 residues. Germline assignment: CDR1 SGHTA and CDR2 FQGNSA. Trimming took 1 base from V and 7 from J, leaving 8 bases between them.

Regarding this clone: Mismatch with germline at one junction end may stem from a read error. The chain is built from TRBV7-9 and TRBJ2-7, with a tentative D call TRBD1 (5 bases). The CDR3 runs 16 residues. Germline CDR1 SEHNR, CDR2 FQNEAQ (reference sequence). The CDR3 nucleotides read TGTTCCAGCAGCTTAGTTGGGGCCGGAAGCTCCTACGAGCAGTACTTC. This sequence encodes CSSSLVGAGSSYEQYF.

This clone was seen once. The chain has TRBV6-5 and TRBJ2-1; the match to TRBD1 covers 11 bases. CDR1 is MNHEY, CDR2 SVGAGI, per germline. The V gene end was trimmed by 3 bases and the J gene end by 6 bases; junction bases not matched to a gene: 4. This CDR3 is 15 amino acids long. The CDR3 loop reads CASSYRGTGGNEQFF. As DNA, the CDR3 is TGTGCCAGCAGTTATAGGGGGACAGGGGGCAATGAGCAGTTCTTC.

The sample holds a few counts of this clone. V and J are TRBV13 and TRBJ2-6; a possible D gene is TRBD1 (6 bases). The germline V and J ends were trimmed by 3 bases and 0 bases, with 18 bases remaining between them. The CDR3 sequence is 19 residues long. CDR1 and CDR2 from the germline V gene are PRHDT and FYEKMQ (reference sequence). Here the CDR3 DNA reads TGTGCCAGCAGCTTCTCCGTGGGGGCCAACCTCTCTGGGGCCAACGTCCTGACTTTC. Residues: CASSFSVGANLSGANVLTF.

CDR3 sequence reads: CASSYGQGVYEQYF. CDR3 nucleotide sequence: TGCGCCAGCAGCTACGGACAGGGCGTCTACGAGCAGTACTTC. This chain connects TRBV4-1 to TRBJ2-7, with TRBD1 matching 8 bases. Germline values: CDR1 MGHRA, CDR2 YSYEKL. The trim removed 5 bases at V and 3 bases at J, leaving 6 bases unmatched. This CDR3 spans 14 amino acids.

The V gene is TRBV7-5, the J gene TRBJ1-4. TRBV7-5 is a pseudogene. CDR3 length equals 14 residues. This CDR3 reads CARSLEGGGEKLFF. The CDR3 DNA is TGTGCCAGAAGCTTAGAGGGGGGGGGTGAAAAACTGTTTTTT.

The chain links TRBV10-3 to TRBJ1-2; 11 nucleotides line up with TRBD1. There are 14 residues in the CDR3. J lost 7 bases, V lost 10 bases, and 11 bases had no gene match. The germline V gene has CDR1 ENHRY and CDR2 SYGVKD. The CDR3 sequence is CATITDRGRRGYTF. As DNA, the CDR3 is TGTGCCACCATAACGGACAGGGGGCGGCGTGGCTACACCTTC.

The J gene is TRBJ1-4, the V gene TRBV7-9; TRBD1 matches at 9 bases. V was clipped by 5 bases and J by 12 bases; unmatched bases: 10. Germline CDR1 SEHNR, CDR2 FQNEAQ (reference sequence). The CDR3 has 14 residues. The CDR3 nucleotides read TGTGCCAGCAGCACTACAGGGGGCGCGGGGGAACTGTTTTTT. Protein: CASSTTGGAGELFF.

V usage is TRBV6-5 and J usage is TRBJ2-2; the match to TRBD2 covers 7 bases. The V segment lost 10 bases and the J segment 3 bases; nucleotides outside the gene matches: 11. CDR1 MNHEY and CDR2 SVGAGI come from the germline V gene. The CDR3 sequence is 15 residues long. CDR3 in DNA: TGTGCCACCACCCCCGGGAGGAGGCACACCGGGGAGCTGTTTTTT. This encodes CATTPGRRHTGELFF.

The chain has TRBV29-1 and TRBJ2-1; D is unclear. Germline V gene sequence: CDR1 SQVTM, CDR2 ANQGSEA. Trimming pared 3 bases from V and 5 bases from J, leaving 8 bases between. The CDR3 sequence is 12 residues long. The CDR3 region has the DNA TGCAGCGTTGAGCACCGCGACAATGAGCAGTTCTTC. Its protein is CSVEHRDNEQFF.

This chain connects TRBV2 to TRBJ1-2; TRBD1 agrees at 7 bases. The CDR3 covers 12 residues. Unmatched junction bases numbered 3, after V lost 4 bases and J lost 7 bases. CDR1 and CDR2 from the germline V gene are SNHLY and FYNNEI. CDR3 protein: CASSGQGFGYTF. Written as DNA, the CDR3 is TGTGCCAGCAGTGGACAGGGTTTTGGCTACACCTTC.

The chain employs TRBV10-1 and TRBJ2-3; 7 nucleotides agree with TRBD2. Germline V gene lookup returns CDR1 WNHNN and CDR2 SYGVQD (reference sequence). The CDR3 is 16 amino acids. V lost 4 bases to trimming and J lost 3 bases; unmatched junction nucleotides: 10. The CDR3 bases are TGCGCCAGCAGTGCTATCCGTGCGGGGGAGACAGATACGCAGTATTTT. Amino acids: CASSAIRAGETDTQYF.

The V call is TRBV7-8, the J call TRBJ1-2; D possibly corresponds to TRBD1 (6 bases). Germline CDR1 and CDR2: SGHVS and FQNEAQ. This CDR3 has 13 amino acids. The germline V and J ends were trimmed by 4 bases and 2 bases, with 8 bases remaining between them. The CDR3 sequence is CASSYDRNYGYTF. Written as DNA, the CDR3 is TGTGCCAGCAGCTATGACAGGAACTATGGCTACACCTTC. Looking up the rest from reference TRBV7-8 and TRBJ1-2 gives the full variable domain: GAGVSQSPRYKVAKRGQDVALRCDPISGHVSLFWYQQALGQGPEFLTYFQNEAQLDKSGLPSDRFFAERPEGSVSTLKIQRTQQEDSAVYLCASSYDRNYGYTFGSGTRLTVV.

The chain is built from TRBV6-5 and TRBJ2-7, with D perhaps matching TRBD2 (5 bases). The V and J ends lost 7 bases and 0 bases respectively, with 13 bases between them. Looked up from germline, CDR1 is MNHEY and CDR2 is SVGAGI. This CDR3 spans 14 amino acids. The CDR3 region has the DNA TGTGCCAGCAAGGAGCGGACCAGCTCCTACGAGCAGTACTTC. Protein: CASKERTSSYEQYF.

V and J are TRBV6-1 and TRBJ2-1; D may be TRBD1 (6 bases). The ends were cut back, 6 bases at V and 15 bases at J, with 15 bases in the middle. In germline, CDR1 is MNHNS, CDR2 SASEGT. CDR3 length: 11 amino acids. For the CDR3, the DNA is TGTGCCAGCAGGTACTCCGGGACATTGTTCTTC. The encoded protein is CASRYSGTLFF.

The chain joins TRBV5-1 to TRBJ1-2; 7 bases agree with TRBD1. V trimming: 4 bases; J trimming: 0 bases; junction bases outside the gene matches: 6. The CDR3 length is 15 residues. The V gene's germline CDR1 is SGHRS and CDR2 YFSETQ. CDR3: CASSRTGEANYGYTF. In nucleotides, the CDR3 is TGCGCCAGCAGCAGAACAGGGGAGGCTAACTATGGCTACACCTTC.

This sequence joins TRBV28 and TRBJ2-5; 7 bases agree with TRBD2. The length of the CDR3 is 16 residues. Per the germline V gene, CDR1 is MDHEN and CDR2 is SYDVKM. The junction had 15 bases not matched to a gene; V was cut back by 6 bases and J by 5 bases. The DNA of the CDR3 is TGTGCCAGCAGGGGGCGGGGGTGGTATTCCGGGGAGACCCAGTACTTC. This encodes CASRGRGWYSGETQYF.

This chain joins TRBV7-9 and TRBJ1-3, with 7 bases that match TRBD1. V lost 5 bases to trimming and J lost 0 bases; unmatched junction nucleotides: 1. The CDR3 is made up of 14 amino acids. Germline V gene lookup returns CDR1 SEHNR and CDR2 FQNEAQ (reference sequence). The CDR3 DNA is TGTGCCAGCAGCCGACAGGGCTCTGGAAACACCATATATTTT. Protein sequence: CASSRQGSGNTIYF.

The chain carries TRBV11-2 and TRBJ2-3; possible D gene TRBD1, 6 bases. The germline CDR1 and CDR2 sequences are SGHAT and FQNNGV. V lost 4 bases, J lost 3 bases, and 17 bases lay in between. The CDR3 is 16 amino acids. The DNA for the CDR3 is TGTGCCAGCAGCTCTGGACAGAGCCTGGGGACAGATACGCAGTATTTT. It yields the protein CASSSGQSLGTDTQYF.

The chain is built from TRBV14 and TRBJ2-2; a weak D match, TRBD2 (7 bases). The CDR3 runs to 16 residues. V was shortened by 0 bases and J by 9 bases, with 17 bases between the two germline ends. CDR1 is SGHDN and CDR2 is FVKESK in the germline V gene. CDR3 sequence: CASSQDFRGGRRELFF. The DNA for the CDR3 is TGTGCCAGCAGCCAAGATTTTAGGGGGGGCCGCAGGGAGCTGTTTTTT. Full variable domain (missing parts from reference TRBV14 and TRBJ2-2): EAGVTQFPSHSVIEKGQTVTLRCDPISGHDNLYWYRRVMGKEIKFLLHFVKESKQDESGMPNNRFLAERTGGTYSTLKVQPAELEDSGVYFCASSQDFRGGRRELFFGEGSRLTVL.

The chain links TRBV28 to TRBJ2-1, with 8 bases aligning to TRBD2. This CDR3 comprises 15 residues. The germline V gene encodes CDR1 MDHEN and CDR2 SYDVKM. J gave up 6 bases and V 2 bases, and 6 bases lay outside the gene matches. The CDR3 here is CASSLITGGVNEQFF. CDR3 nucleotide sequence: TGTGCCAGCAGTTTAATCACGGGAGGGGTCAATGAGCAGTTCTTC. Drawing the rest from reference TRBV28 and TRBJ2-1, the complete variable domain is DVKVTQSSRYLVKRTGEKVFLECVQDMDHENMFWYRQDPGLGLRLIYFSYDVKMKEKGDIPEGYSVSREKKERFSLILESASTNQTSMYLCASSLITGGVNEQFFGPGTRLTVL.